The present TCR beta chain was sequenced within a study of blood T cell repertoires in COVID-19. The J segment lost 1 base and the V segment lost 6 bases, leaving 3 bases of the junction unmatched. CDR1 and CDR2 from the germline V gene are LNHDA and SQIVND (reference sequence). CDR3 size: 14 residues. The repertoire was sequenced with immunoSEQ multiplex PCR; TCRdb's copy has only in-frame clones and lacks some. The sample has 220,000 or so clones, 75% to 85% seen once. Seattle's cohort entered during active infection and was followed longitudinally. This sequence joins TRBV19 and TRBJ1-1; 9 bases match TRBD1. This TCR was sampled from a woman older than 75 with COVID-19, enrolled during active disease. The sample consisted of peripheral blood. In DNA, the CDR3 is TGTGCCAGTAGGATGACAGGGGGGAACACTGAAGCTTTCTTT. This encodes CASRMTGGNTEAFF.